A single sample gave rise to the 21 T cell receptor beta chains below, sequenced in a study of identical twins. TCRdb recomputed calls from the 5' RACE reads with MiXCR, one row per CDR3 protein. Of about 900,000 distinct CDR3 sequences listed, roughly 12% are singletons. The sample also formed part of further work on yellow fever vaccine responses in identical twins.

The sequencing input was PBMCs. The receptor set was obtained from a woman aged 18-29 years in good health.

This clonotype turned up a few times. The V gene is TRBV7-3, the J gene TRBJ2-5; the D gene is possibly TRBD2 (7 bases). This CDR3 has 16 amino acids. Germline V CDR1 and CDR2: SGHTA, FQGTGA. Between the trimmed V and J ends, which lost 1 base and 4 bases, there was a span of 16 bases. CDR3 coding DNA: TGTGCCAGCAGCTTAATGTCCCGGGGGGCGGGAGAGACCCAGTACTTC. Protein sequence: CASSLMSRGAGETQYF.

This clonotype has just a few counts. The V call is TRBV5-5, the J call TRBJ2-3; D is perhaps TRBD1 (7 bases). V was cut by 1 base and J by 3 bases, with 12 bases left in between. This CDR3 spans 15 amino acids. From germline, CDR1 is SGHKS and CDR2 YYEKEE (reference sequence). CDR3 region: CASSLSGGWTDTQYF. CDR3 coding DNA: TGTGCCAGCAGCTTGTCAGGGGGGTGGACAGATACGCAGTATTTT.

This clonotype showed up just a few times. The rearrangement joins TRBV7-8 to TRBJ2-5; 9 bases map to TRBD1. The CDR3 loop spans 16 amino acids. With 5 bases clipped from V and 2 bases from J, the junction kept 9 bases outside the gene matches. CDR1 SGHVS and CDR2 FQNEAQ come from the germline V gene. CDR3 region: CASSRRRGQGQETQYF. DNA for the CDR3: TGTGCCAGCAGCAGGCGTCGGGGACAGGGACAAGAGACCCAGTACTTC.

This clonotype was detected a few times. V gene TRBV5-8 combines with J gene TRBJ2-1; 7 bases line up with TRBD1. V trimming: 7 bases; J trimming: 10 bases; junction bases outside the gene matches: 23. Per the germline V gene, CDR1 is SGHTS and CDR2 is YDEGEE. This CDR3 comprises 17 residues. The CDR3: CASLILRWQGVLLEQFF. The CDR3 nucleotides are TGTGCCAGCCTTATCCTTAGGTGGCAGGGGGTATTATTGGAGCAGTTCTTC.

This clonotype was picked up a small number of times. This rearrangement joins TRBV15 to TRBJ2-7; D unclear. V was clipped by 0 bases and J by 3 bases, with 9 bases between them. Germline CDR1 LNHNV, CDR2 YYDKDF (reference sequence). The CDR3 has 14 residues. This CDR3 reads CATSREDRIYEQYV. In DNA form, the CDR3 reads TGTGCCACCAGCAGAGAGGACCGAATCTACGAGCAGTACGTC.

The J gene is TRBJ2-5, the V gene TRBV20-1; 9 positions agree with TRBD2. After removal of 6 bases from V and 3 bases from J, the junction contained 8 bases not matched to a gene. This CDR3 has 14 residues. CDR1 and CDR2 (germline): DFQATT, SNEGSKA (reference sequence). This CDR3 reads CSADSERGEETQYF. The DNA of the CDR3 is TGCAGTGCGGATTCCGAGCGGGGGGAAGAGACCCAGTACTTC.

This clonotype was observed a handful of times. The J gene is TRBJ1-1, the V gene TRBV19; no definite D call. CDR1 and CDR2 (germline): LNHDA, SQIVND (reference sequence). Trimming removed 1 base from V and 0 bases from J, with 12 bases in between. CDR3 length: 16 residues. The CDR3 DNA follows: TGTGCCAGTAGTATAGGTGGGAAAGGTATGAACACTGAAGCTTTCTTT. Translating gives CASSIGGKGMNTEAFF.

The chain joins TRBV7-2 to TRBJ2-5; 7 nucleotides agree with TRBD1. V lost 5 bases to trimming and J lost 5 bases; unmatched junction nucleotides: 11. The CDR3 is made up of 15 amino acids. Germline V CDR1 and CDR2: SGHTA, FQGNSA. CDR3 region: CASSPGGTFGETQYF. CDR3 in DNA: TGTGCCAGCAGCCCAGGGGGAACCTTCGGGGAGACCCAGTACTTC.

The chain uses TRBV7-8 and TRBJ2-1, with 8 bases aligning to TRBD1. CDR3 size: 14 residues. From germline, CDR1 is SGHVS and CDR2 FQNEAQ. J lost 10 bases, V lost 0 bases, and 5 bases had no gene match. The DNA for the CDR3 is TGTGCCAGCAGCTTAGCCGCAGGACAGGGAGAGCAGTTCTTC. Protein product: CASSLAAGQGEQFF.

This clonotype occurred many times. The chain joins TRBV29-1 to TRBJ2-3, with D maybe TRBD2 (5 bases). CDR1 and CDR2 from the germline V gene are SQVTM and ANQGSEA. V shed 2 bases and J shed 6 bases, with 12 bases lying between them. This CDR3 has 13 amino acids. The CDR3 bases are TGCAGCGTTGAACTCACCGGCGGGGATACGCAGTATTTT. Translated, it gives CSVELTGGDTQYF.

This chain uses TRBV28 with TRBJ2-6; 9 positions agree with TRBD1. The CDR3 extends over 18 amino acids. Germline lookup yields CDR1 MDHEN and CDR2 SYDVKM. V gave up 1 base and J gave up 1 base; unmatched junction bases: 5. CDR3 sequence reads: CASSLSGTGKSGANVLTF. The CDR3 DNA reads TGTGCCAGCAGTTTATCCGGGACAGGGAAATCTGGGGCCAACGTCCTGACTTTC.

The chain has TRBV6-5 and TRBJ2-7, with 8 positions matching TRBD1. The CDR3 is 17 amino acids. Per germline, CDR1 MNHEY and CDR2 SVGAGI. Losses at the gene ends were 10 bases for V and 4 bases for J; bases not matched to a gene: 21. Written as DNA, the CDR3 is TGTGCCACCGGTTTTGCTCCCAGGGGGCAAAACGGATACGAGCAGTACTTC. Amino acid sequence: CATGFAPRGQNGYEQYF.

This chain uses TRBV19 with TRBJ2-4; D is uncertain. The CDR3 has 16 amino acids. The germline V gene encodes CDR1 LNHDA and CDR2 SQIVND (reference sequence). Between the trimmed V and J ends, which lost 1 base and 0 bases, there was a span of 10 bases. The DNA for the CDR3 is TGTGCCAGTAGTATAGTCCCGGGTGCAGCCAAAAACATTCAGTACTTC. Its translation: CASSIVPGAAKNIQYF.

This clonotype has just a few counts. This chain joins TRBV6-1 and TRBJ2-7; D assignment may be TRBD1 or TRBD2 (5 bases each). V dropped 2 bases and J dropped 0 bases, with 8 bases sitting between them. CDR3 length: 14 amino acids. The germline gives CDR1 MNHNS, CDR2 SASEGT. The CDR3 region is CASSENGGSYEQYV. The DNA of the CDR3 is TGTGCCAGCAGTGAAAATGGGGGCTCCTACGAGCAGTACGTC.

Only a few counts were recorded for this clonotype. This sequence joins TRBV20-1 and TRBJ2-5; TRBD1 matches at 7 bases. Germline CDR1 is DFQATT and CDR2 is SNEGSKA (reference sequence). V shed 3 bases, J shed 5 bases, and the junction held 3 bases outside the gene matches. The CDR3 length is 12 residues. CDR3 nucleotides: TGCAGTGCTAGGAGGGGGCAGGAGACCCAGTACTTC. Translation: CSARRGQETQYF.

The V call is TRBV2, the J call TRBJ1-6; D unclear. CDR3 size: 15 residues. V lost 7 bases to trimming and J lost 7 bases, with 17 bases between them. Per the germline V gene, CDR1 is SNHLY and CDR2 is FYNNEI. Here the CDR3 DNA reads TGTGCCAGCAATGCCCAACGATCCCTAAATTCACCCCTCCACTTT. This gives the protein CASNAQRSLNSPLHF.

The chain links TRBV19 to TRBJ2-2; 7 nucleotides align to TRBD2. This CDR3 spans 16 amino acids. V was clipped by 5 bases and J by 5 bases; unmatched bases: 11. The germline gives CDR1 LNHDA, CDR2 SQIVND (reference sequence). The CDR3 DNA sequence: TGTGCCAGTAGTGTCGGACCAGCGGGAAAAACCGGGGAGCTGTTTTTT. It translates to CASSVGPAGKTGELFF. Using reference TRBV19 and TRBJ2-2 for the parts outside the CDR3, the full variable domain is DGGITQSPKYLFRKEGQNVTLSCEQNLNHDAMYWYRQDPGQGLRLIYYSQIVNDFQKGDIAEGYSVSREKKESFPLTVTSAQKNPTAFYLCASSVGPAGKTGELFFGEGSRLTVL.

This rearrangement joins TRBV3-1 to TRBJ2-1, with D perhaps TRBD1 (6 bases). CDR1 LGHDT and CDR2 YNNKEL come from the germline V gene (reference sequence). CDR3 size: 18 residues. The DNA for the CDR3 is TGTACCCTCTGCCCTCAGGGGCTGCCGACCAGCTCCTACAATGAGCAGTTCTTC. This translates into CTLCPQGLPTSSYNEQFF.

The chain joins TRBV11-3 to TRBJ2-1; tentative D call: TRBD2 (6 bases). The CDR3 loop spans 15 amino acids. V was cut by 1 base and J by 4 bases, with 11 bases left in between. CDR1 and CDR2 (germline): SGHNT, YENEEA. CDR3 protein: CASSLVAVLYNEQFF. The DNA for the CDR3 is TGTGCCAGCAGCTTAGTAGCGGTCCTTTACAATGAGCAGTTCTTC.

This clonotype was counted between two and nine times. The chain combines TRBV20-1 with TRBJ2-5; TRBD2 aligns across 12 bases. This CDR3 has 15 residues. In germline, CDR1 is DFQATT, CDR2 SNEGSKA (reference sequence). V shed 6 bases, J shed 4 bases, and the junction held 9 bases outside the gene matches. CDR3 nucleotide sequence: TGCAGTGCCCCCCGCACGGGACTAGCGGGAGAGACCCAGTACTTC. Encoded protein: CSAPRTGLAGETQYF.

A few counts support this clonotype. The chain combines TRBV10-3 with TRBJ1-1; 7 nucleotides agree with TRBD1. In germline, CDR1 is ENHRY, CDR2 SYGVKD. V lost 0 bases and J lost 0; bases outside the gene matches: 1. The CDR3 length is 15 residues. This chain's CDR3 is CAISESTGLNTEAFF. The CDR3 DNA reads as TGTGCCATCAGTGAGTCGACAGGGCTGAACACTGAAGCTTTCTTT.